Listed below are T cell receptor beta chains from one sample, sequenced in a study of OX40 agonist ivuxolimab in advanced cancers. Assay: immunoSEQ multiplex PCR; the TCRdb copy retains only in-frame clones and omits some. This sample has about 58,000 clones, with 88% found just once. The material sequenced was CD4+ or CD8+ T cells sorted from blood, taken in a trial of the OX40 agonist ivuxolimab. The receptors originated from an adult with an advanced solid tumor such as melanoma, head and neck, liver or kidney cancer. Each CDR3 is given with its conserved first and last residue. Fields, in order: D gene, clone size, J gene, V gene, CDR3 length, CDR3 DNA, CDR3 protein. The D gene is left open where the match is weak. A row's size may be missing; if present it is once, few, many or a size class.

NA	NA	TRBJ2-3	TRBV7-7	13	TGTGCCAGCAGCTACTTTGCGGGAGATACGCAGTATTTT	CASSYFAGDTQYF
NA	NA	TRBJ1-6	TRBV5-6	14	TGTGCCAGCACTCAGGGATCCTATAATTCACCCCTCCACTTT	CASTQGSYNSPLHF
TRBD1	once	TRBJ1-5	TRBV5-6	16	TGTGCCAGCAGCTTGGCCGAGGGGGCGCGGAATCAGCCCCAGCATTTT	CASSLAEGARNQPQHF
TRBD2	NA	TRBJ2-5	TRBV30	15	TGTGCCTGGAGTGTACCAGCGGGAGGGCCAGAGACCCAGTACTTC	CAWSVPAGGPETQYF
NA	NA	TRBJ2-2	TRBV11-2	16	TGTGCCAGCAGCTTAAGGAGGGTTAGCGCGGCCGGGGAGCTGTTTTTT	CASSLRRVSAAGELFF
TRBD1	NA	TRBJ1-5	TRBV4-2	17	TGTGCCAGCAGCCTGTTACAGGGGACCTCCGCTGATCAGCCCCAGCATTTT	CASSLLQGTSADQPQHF
NA	NA	TRBJ2-3	TRBV5-1	14	TGCGCCAGCAGGGAGGAGCTTCGCACAGATACGCAGTATTTT	CASREELRTDTQYF
NA	once	TRBJ2-5	TRBV6-1	15	TGTGCCAGCAGTGAAGGGAGGGGGGGACAAGAGACCCAGTACTTC	CASSEGRGGQETQYF
TRBD2	NA	TRBJ2-3	TRBV28	15	TGTGCCAGCAGTTATCTAGCGGGAGTAACAGATACGCAGTATTTT	CASSYLAGVTDTQYF
TRBD2	NA	TRBJ2-2	TRBV28	17	TGTGCCAGCAGTTTATTTGAACTAGCGGGAGGTCCCGGGGAGCTGTTTTTT	CASSLFELAGGPGELFF
NA	once	TRBJ2-7	TRBV18	12	TGTGCCAGCTCACTAACAGGTCTCGAGCAGTACTTC	CASSLTGLEQYF
NA	NA	TRBJ2-7	TRBV21-1	14	TGTGCCAGCAGCAAAGTACGGGGGGCCTACGAGCAGTACTTC	CASSKVRGAYEQYF
NA	NA	TRBJ2-3	TRBV10-3	13	TGTGCCATCAGTGGTAGACTAGTGGATACGCAGTATTTT	CAISGRLVDTQYF
NA	NA	TRBJ1-1	TRBV7-9	12	TGTGCCAGCAGCTTTTTGGGCACTGAAGCTTTCTTT	CASSFLGTEAFF
NA	NA	TRBJ2-5	TRBV15	12	TGTGCCACCAGTCTGTATAGAGAGACCCAGTACTTC	CATSLYRETQYF
NA	NA	TRBJ1-1	TRBV5-1	14	TGCGCCAGCAGCACATCGACAGTGAACACTGAAGCTTTCTTT	CASSTSTVNTEAFF
NA	NA	TRBJ2-2	TRBV7-2	14	TGTGCCAGCAGCTTAGCGGGCCCGACCGGGGAGCTGTTTTTT	CASSLAGPTGELFF
NA	NA	TRBJ2-7	TRBV30	12	TGTGCCTGGAGCAGATTCATCTACGAGCAGTACTTC	CAWSRFIYEQYF
NA	NA	TRBJ2-1	TRBV5-1	16	TGCGCCAGCAGCTTGGAAGGGACGAGCTCCTACAATGAGCAGTTCTTC	CASSLEGTSSYNEQFF
NA	NA	TRBJ2-7	TRBV27	13	TGTGCCAGCAGGTGGGGGAGCTCCTACGAGCAGTACTTC	CASRWGSSYEQYF
TRBD1	NA	TRBJ1-2	TRBV13	16	TGTGCCAGCAGCTTGCGGGCAGGGGGTTCCTCCTATGGCTACACCTTC	CASSLRAGGSSYGYTF
TRBD2	NA	TRBJ2-7	TRBV11-2	15	TGTGCCAGCAGCTCCCTTAGCGGGAGTCCCTACGAGCAGTACTTC	CASSSLSGSPYEQYF
NA	NA	TRBJ1-1	TRBV28	14	TGTGCCAGCAGTCCCTCCGTGGAGAACACTGAAGCTTTCTTT	CASSPSVENTEAFF
NA	once	TRBJ1-2	TRBV5-1	17	TGCGCCAGCAGCTTGGGGGCCGACAGCATGGGAGGTTATGGCTACACCTTC	CASSLGADSMGGYGYTF
NA	NA	TRBJ2-2	TRBV7-6	14	TGTGCCAGCGGACCTAAGGCGAACACCGGGGAGCTGTTTTTT	CASGPKANTGELFF
NA	NA	TRBJ1-2	TRBV7-2	14	TGTGCCAGCAGCTTAACGACAGGCCCGGGAGGCTACACCTTC	CASSLTTGPGGYTF
NA	NA	TRBJ2-2	TRBV30	17	TGTGCCTGGAGACCCCGCTGGGCGGAGGGGGGCACCGGGGAGCTGTTTTTT	CAWRPRWAEGGTGELFF
NA	once	TRBJ2-7	TRBV7-3	15	TGTGCCAGCAGCTTAAATGGAGGGTTACCCTACGAGCAGTACTTC	CASSLNGGLPYEQYF